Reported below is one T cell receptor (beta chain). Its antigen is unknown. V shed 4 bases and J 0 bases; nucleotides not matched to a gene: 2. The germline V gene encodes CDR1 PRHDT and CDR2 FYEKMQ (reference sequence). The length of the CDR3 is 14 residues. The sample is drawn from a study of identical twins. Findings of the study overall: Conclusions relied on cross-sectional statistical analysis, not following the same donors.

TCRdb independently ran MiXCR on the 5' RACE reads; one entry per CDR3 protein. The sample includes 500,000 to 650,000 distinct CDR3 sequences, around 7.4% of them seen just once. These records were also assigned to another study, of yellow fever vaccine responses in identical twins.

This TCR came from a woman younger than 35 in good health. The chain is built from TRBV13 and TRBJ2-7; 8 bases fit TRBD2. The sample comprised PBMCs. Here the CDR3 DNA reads TGTGCCAGCAGCTATAGCGGGATCTCCTACGAGCAGTACTTC. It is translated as CASSYSGISYEQYF.